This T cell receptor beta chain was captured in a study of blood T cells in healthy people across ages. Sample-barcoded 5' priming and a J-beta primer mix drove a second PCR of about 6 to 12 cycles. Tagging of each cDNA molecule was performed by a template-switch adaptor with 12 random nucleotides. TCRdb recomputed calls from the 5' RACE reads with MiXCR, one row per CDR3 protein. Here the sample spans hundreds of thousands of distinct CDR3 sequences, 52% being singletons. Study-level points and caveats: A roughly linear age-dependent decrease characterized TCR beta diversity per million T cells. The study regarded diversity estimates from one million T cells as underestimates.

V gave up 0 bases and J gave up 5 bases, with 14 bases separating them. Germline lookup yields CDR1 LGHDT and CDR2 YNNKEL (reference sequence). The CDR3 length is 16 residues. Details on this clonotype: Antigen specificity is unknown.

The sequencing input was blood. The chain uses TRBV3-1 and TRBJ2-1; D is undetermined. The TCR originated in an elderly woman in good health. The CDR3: CASSQERTTANNEQFF. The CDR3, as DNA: TGTGCCAGCAGCCAAGAAAGAACCACAGCAAACAATGAGCAGTTCTTC.